The 18 T cell receptor beta chains below were found in one sample sequenced in a study of CXCR3-negative and CXCR3-positive naive CD8 T cells. The TRB libraries of cDNA were built by UMI-labeled 5' RACE. TCRdb derives one entry per CDR3 protein from the 5' RACE reads, leaving out DNA. The repertoire table contains approximately 88,000 distinct CDR3 sequences. The sample consisted of naive CXCR3- CD8+ T cells from blood. Sample subset: CD45RO-CCR7+CD27+CD95- naive CD8+ T cells lacking CXCR3 (TNR3-). These receptors were obtained from a human donor in good health. Some clones in this sample may be carry-over from other donors' samples.

The chain recombines TRBV29-1 with TRBJ2-2; TCRdb outputs TRBD1, but without DNA this stays unchecked. Germline V gives CDR1 SQVTM, CDR2 ANQGSEA. The CDR3 is made up of 15 amino acids. This CDR3 is CSVEVGTVNTGELFF.

This chain joins TRBV7-6 and TRBJ1-5; TCRdb's D call of TRBD1 is untestable without DNA. The germline gives CDR1 SGHVS, CDR2 FNYEAQ. The CDR3 covers 14 residues. This CDR3 reads CASSPGRENQPQHF.

This chain joins TRBV29-1 and TRBJ2-3; no DNA is available, so the TRBD1 call from TCRdb remains unchecked. This CDR3 has 12 residues. From germline, CDR1 is SQVTM and CDR2 ANQGSEA. The CDR3 sequence: CSVWTSTDTQYF.

This chain joins TRBV20-1 and TRBJ2-1. Germline loops: CDR1 DFQATT, CDR2 SNEGSKA (reference sequence). The CDR3 contains 12 residues. The CDR3 protein is CSARPGNLGQFF.

The chain combines TRBV6-5 with TRBJ2-2; TCRdb gives TRBD1 as the D gene, but with no DNA this cannot be confirmed. Germline V gene data show CDR1 as MNHEY and CDR2 as SVGAGI. The CDR3 runs 16 residues. The CDR3 here is CASSWGQTPRTGELFF.

The genes are TRBV7-9 and TRBJ2-7; the D call from TCRdb, TRBD1, cannot be confirmed without DNA. The germline V gene has CDR1 SEHNR and CDR2 FQNEAQ (reference sequence). There are 13 residues in the CDR3. The CDR3 region is CASSHPGAYEQYF.

The V call is TRBV5-1, the J call TRBJ1-2; the TRBD1 assignment by TCRdb is unverifiable without DNA. The CDR3 runs to 14 residues. Germline V gene sequence: CDR1 SGHRS, CDR2 YFSETQ. The CDR3 sequence is CASSAPGTGDGYTF.

J is TRBJ2-1 and V is TRBV12-3 or TRBV12-4; TCRdb returns TRBD1, unconfirmable since there is no DNA. This CDR3 region has 15 residues. CDR3 sequence: CASKAGTGAYNEQFF.

The chain recombines TRBV2 with TRBJ2-2. This CDR3 spans 13 amino acids. The germline gives CDR1 SNHLY, CDR2 FYNNEI. CDR3: CASSEGGNGELFF.

This chain uses TRBV28 with TRBJ2-7. The germline gives CDR1 MDHEN, CDR2 SYDVKM. The CDR3 is made up of 12 amino acids. The CDR3 sequence is CASNADYYEQYF. The full variable domain, rest sourced from reference TRBV28 and TRBJ2-7, is DVKVTQSSRYLVKRTGEKVFLECVQDMDHENMFWYRQDPGLGLRLIYFSYDVKMKEKGDIPEGYSVSREKKERFSLILESASTNQTSMYLCASNADYYEQYFGPGTRLTVT.

V is TRBV5-6 and J is TRBJ2-7; checking the TCRdb D call of TRBD2 is not possible without DNA. Per the germline V gene, CDR1 is SGHDT and CDR2 is YYEEEE. CDR3 length equals 14 residues. The chain's CDR3 is CASSLELADYEQYF.

The V gene is TRBV12-3 or TRBV12-4, the J gene TRBJ2-3; absent DNA, TCRdb's TRBD2 call cannot be checked. This CDR3 spans 17 amino acids. The CDR3 loop is CASRSGGAPPSTDTQYF.

The V and J genes are TRBV28 and TRBJ2-1; TCRdb's D call of TRBD1 is untestable without DNA. Per germline, CDR1 MDHEN and CDR2 SYDVKM. This CDR3 contains 13 residues. The CDR3: CASSLGAGNEQFF.

This chain links TRBV15 with TRBJ2-5; TCRdb reports TRBD1, a call that lacks DNA to check it against. Germline V CDR1 and CDR2: LNHNV, YYDKDF (reference sequence). The CDR3 runs to 16 residues. The CDR3 sequence is CATSAQTGADGETQYF.

The chain combines TRBV28 with TRBJ2-1; the TCRdb D gene call, TRBD2, has no DNA to confirm it. CDR1 and CDR2 from the germline V gene are MDHEN and SYDVKM. This CDR3 contains 15 residues. CDR3 sequence: CASSPGPSTYNEQFF.

The rearrangement links TRBV20-1 to TRBJ2-1; TCRdb proposes TRBD2, but this gene call is untestable without DNA. Germline lookup yields CDR1 DFQATT and CDR2 SNEGSKA (reference sequence). This CDR3 comprises 15 residues. CDR3 residues: CSARGTSGSYNEQFF.

The chain employs TRBV7-9 and TRBJ1-2; TCRdb selects TRBD1, and the lack of DNA leaves this call unchecked. The CDR3 contains 15 residues. CDR1 SEHNR and CDR2 FQNEAQ come from the germline V gene (reference sequence). The CDR3 protein is CASSSPGQGARGYTF.

V is TRBV13 and J is TRBJ2-2; lacking DNA, the TRBD1 call made by TCRdb goes unchecked. The CDR3 extends over 15 amino acids. Germline V gene data show CDR1 as PRHDT and CDR2 as FYEKMQ (reference sequence). The CDR3 sequence: CASSPGQGADGELFF.